This TCR beta chain came from a study of PD-1 blockade in mismatch repair-deficient tumors. Study-wide background: Patients had approximately 12 mismatch repair-deficient cancer types, all previously treated and progressing. Overall study results and limits: Tumor-resident clones, often absent from pretreatment blood, expanded after pembrolizumab and then contracted.

Using immunoSEQ multiplex PCR, the repertoire was profiled, and TCRdb retains in-frame clones only, with some absent. The sample holds about 67,000 clones; around 73% are singletons and the top ten take over 4.5%. The germline V gene encodes CDR1 SGHVS and CDR2 FNYEAQ. This CDR3 is built from 12 residues. As to this clone: Its antigen is still unknown. The junction shows a germline mismatch at one end, possibly a read error.

Mismatch repair deficiency was confirmed in all patients, by PCR or immunohistochemistry. This receptor was identified in an adult with mismatch repair-deficient cancer. This chain joins TRBV7-6 and TRBJ2-7, with 7 bases matching TRBD2. The starting material was peripheral blood, obtained 2 weeks after starting pembrolizumab. The CDR3 here is CASSLAGGVQEF. The CDR3 DNA reads TGTGCCAGCAGCTTAGCGGGAGGGGTTCAAGAGTTC. The variable domain in full, completed from reference TRBV7-6 and TRBJ2-7, reads GAGVSQSPRYKVTKRGQDVALRCDPISGHVSLYWYRQALGQGPEFLTYFNYEAQQDKSGLPNDRFSAERPEGSISTLTIQRTEQRDSAMYRCASSLAGGVQEFGPGTRLTVT.